This entry describes one TCR beta chain. Germline CDR1 KGHSH, CDR2 LQKENI. V lost 0 bases and J lost 4, with 12 bases in between. The CDR3 is made up of 15 amino acids. The data were taken from a study of blood T cell repertoires in COVID-19. Overall study context: The United States, Italy and Spain were the sources of the acute and convalescent COVID-19 samples. The cDNA or gDNA used as material had been derived from T cells, B-cell-depleted T cells, or PBMCs.

In the source study's methods: Reference gene primer amplification gave estimated nucleated cell counts. TCRdb keeps only in-frame clones here, not all; method: immunoSEQ multiplex PCR. V and J calls and clone size come straight from that table; D and trimming were deduced from the DNA. In the table there are 370,000 or so clones, more than 75% of which are singletons. The material sequenced was peripheral blood. This sequence joins TRBV18 and TRBJ1-1, with unresolved D. This receptor was taken from a human donor with acute or convalescent COVID-19. The donor label of this sample is uncertain. DNA of the CDR3: TGTGCCAGCTCACCACCCCTCACTCGTGGCACTGAAGCTTTCTTT. This encodes CASSPPLTRGTEAFF.